These 30 T cell receptor beta chains were all obtained from the same sample, sequenced in a study of blood T cell repertoires in COVID-19. The data were produced by immunoSEQ multiplex PCR, yet TCRdb's version contains in-frame clones alone and is incomplete. This table holds 350,000 to 450,000 clones, around 89% found once. Sequenced sample: peripheral blood. These receptors were taken from a man aged 35-49 years with acute or convalescent COVID-19.

The rearrangement links TRBV6-1 to TRBJ2-7; 8 bases are a match to TRBD1. The CDR3 is made up of 15 amino acids. The junction had 4 bases not matched to a gene; V was cut back by 3 bases and J by 0 bases. CDR1 is MNHNS and CDR2 is SASEGT in the germline V gene. The chain's CDR3 is CASSESTGGSYEQYF. In DNA, the CDR3 is TGTGCCAGCAGTGAGTCTACAGGGGGCTCCTACGAGCAGTACTTC.

Here the CDR3 DNA reads TGCGCCAGCAGCCCGGGGGAGGGAGTTCCCGGGGAGCTGTTTTTT. This encodes CASSPGEGVPGELFF. The genes are TRBV5-1 and TRBJ2-2, with 7 nucleotides matching TRBD2. The CDR3 has 15 amino acids. With 4 bases clipped from V and 6 bases from J, the junction kept 9 bases outside the gene matches. Germline assignment: CDR1 SGHRS and CDR2 YFSETQ.

V is TRBV3-1 (or the pseudogene TRBV3-2) and J is TRBJ2-5; D remains unclear. Germline V gives CDR1 LGHDT, CDR2 YNNKEL (reference sequence). The CDR3 runs to 14 residues. V shed 1 base and J shed 2 bases, with 8 bases lying between them. CDR3 in DNA: TGTGCCAGCAGCCAAGGGCTTTTTCAAGAGACCCAGTACTTC. It encodes CASSQGLFQETQYF.

V usage is TRBV27 and J usage is TRBJ2-1; D is unresolved. Per germline, CDR1 MNHEY and CDR2 SMNVEV (reference sequence). The length of the CDR3 is 14 residues. The V gene lost 2 bases and the J gene lost 8 bases, with 13 bases spanning the gap. The CDR3 loop reads CASSLVTVGHEQFF. As DNA, the CDR3 is TGTGCCAGCAGTTTAGTCACAGTCGGCCATGAGCAGTTCTTC.

The rearrangement links TRBV18 to TRBJ2-2; a possible D gene is TRBD1 (6 bases). The V gene lost 2 bases and the J gene lost 3 bases, with 13 bases spanning the gap. The CDR3 runs to 16 residues. From germline, CDR1 is KGHSH and CDR2 LQKENI. The CDR3 loop reads CASSPERTAHTGELFF. The CDR3 nucleotides are TGTGCCAGCTCACCAGAAAGGACAGCGCACACCGGGGAGCTGTTTTTT.

The rearrangement links TRBV9 to TRBJ2-3; 9 bases line up with TRBD2. J lost 2 bases, V lost 0 bases, and 4 bases had no gene match. Germline-derived CDR1 and CDR2 are SGDLS and YYNGEE. CDR3 size: 16 residues. CDR3 nucleotide sequence: TGTGCCAGCAGCGTAGCTGCGGGGGGGATCACAGATACGCAGTATTTT. Residues: CASSVAAGGITDTQYF.

About this clone: The same CDR3 is also encoded by other DNA sequences in this sample. CDR3 sequence (DNA): TGTGCCAGCAGTTTGGACAGGGGCAATCAGCCCCAGCATTTT. Its translation is CASSLDRGNQPQHF. The chain links TRBV28 to TRBJ1-5; 8 bases are shared with TRBD1. The CDR3 sequence is 14 residues long. The junction had 0 bases not matched to a gene; V was cut back by 3 bases and J by 2 bases. Per the germline V gene, CDR1 is MDHEN and CDR2 is SYDVKM.

The rearrangement uses TRBV14 and TRBJ1-2; D gene unclear. V was trimmed by 4 bases and J by 3 bases, leaving 18 bases between them. The CDR3 runs 16 residues. CDR1 and CDR2 from the germline V gene are SGHDN and FVKESK. CDR3 bases: TGTGCCAGCAGCCGTATGTACCCAAGCTTCTACTATGGCTACACCTTC. Protein: CASSRMYPSFYYGYTF.

J is TRBJ2-2 and V is TRBV24-1; D perhaps matches TRBD1 (5 bases). V was pared by 0 bases and J by 1 base, with 8 bases between. This CDR3 contains 16 residues. The germline CDR1 and CDR2 sequences are KGHDR and SFDVKD. CDR3 in amino acids: CATSDLPGKNTGELFF. CDR3 bases: TGTGCCACCAGTGATTTGCCAGGGAAGAACACCGGGGAGCTGTTTTTT.

V and J are TRBV11-2 and TRBJ1-1; 7 bases are shared with TRBD1. V lost 4 bases and J lost 1; bases outside the gene matches: 9. CDR1 is SGHAT, CDR2 FQNNGV, per germline. CDR3 length: 16 residues. CDR3: CASSYETGRTNTEAFF. The CDR3 region has the DNA TGTGCCAGCAGCTATGAGACAGGGCGGACGAACACTGAAGCTTTCTTT.

V is TRBV3-1 (or the pseudogene TRBV3-2) and J is TRBJ2-1; TRBD1 might be the D (5 bases). This CDR3 spans 17 amino acids. The V gene's germline CDR1 is LGHDT and CDR2 YNNKEL (reference sequence). The germline V and J ends were trimmed by 5 bases and 7 bases, with 24 bases remaining between them. The CDR3 protein is CASSSMSGANVRNEQFF. CDR3 nucleotides: TGTGCCAGCAGCTCCATGTCTGGGGCTAATGTGAGGAATGAGCAGTTCTTC.

V and J are TRBV6-5 and TRBJ2-5; D may be TRBD2 (5 bases). CDR1 MNHEY and CDR2 SVGAGI come from the germline V gene. This CDR3 is built from 13 residues. Trimming removed 3 bases from V and 4 bases from J, with 9 bases in between. CDR3 sequence (DNA): TGTGCCAGCAGTTATGACTACGGAGAGACCCAGTACTTC. Residues: CASSYDYGETQYF.

The sample holds one count of this clone. This rearrangement joins TRBV11-2 to TRBJ1-5; possibly TRBD1 for D (5 bases). This CDR3 contains 17 residues. CDR1 and CDR2 (germline): SGHAT, FQNNGV. V lost 4 bases and J 4 bases, leaving 20 bases between the germline ends. CDR3 loop: CASSSFRPGGLNQPQHF. CDR3 DNA sequence: TGTGCCAGCAGCTCCTTCCGGCCCGGGGGACTGAATCAGCCCCAGCATTTT.

This clone was seen a handful of times. The rearrangement uses TRBV6-2 or TRBV6-3 and TRBJ1-2; D remains unclear. CDR3 length: 12 residues. V was trimmed by 0 bases and J by 5 bases, leaving 4 bases between them. Looked up from germline, CDR1 is MNHEY and CDR2 is SVGEGT. For the CDR3, the DNA is TGTGCCAGCAGTTACTCGGCATATGGCTACACCTTC. Encoded protein: CASSYSAYGYTF.

The chain has TRBV28 and TRBJ1-1; 11 positions agree with TRBD1. This CDR3 contains 13 residues. The germline V gene has CDR1 MDHEN and CDR2 SYDVKM. J lost 5 bases, V lost 8 bases, and 4 bases had no gene match. CDR3 sequence reads: CASRGTGGTEAFF. The CDR3 DNA sequence: TGTGCCAGCCGTGGGACAGGGGGAACTGAAGCTTTCTTT.

CDR3 sequence (DNA): TGTGCCAGCAGTGAACCCGGGACAGGATATCAGCCCCAGCATTTT. Translating gives CASSEPGTGYQPQHF. The chain links TRBV6-1 to TRBJ1-5; 8 bases match TRBD1. The CDR3 spans 15 residues. The germline V gene encodes CDR1 MNHNS and CDR2 SASEGT. V lost 2 bases and J lost 5; bases outside the gene matches: 5.

The CDR3 protein is CASSPTQEADGYTF. The CDR3 region has the DNA TGCGCCAGCAGCCCTACTCAGGAAGCGGATGGCTACACCTTC. V is TRBV4-1 and J is TRBJ1-2; the D is unclear. V gave up 4 bases and J gave up 6 bases, with 15 bases separating them. Germline V CDR1 and CDR2: MGHRA, YSYEKL. The length of the CDR3 is 14 residues.

This clone was seen a few times. V gene TRBV7-9 combines with J gene TRBJ1-4; D is unresolved. CDR1 and CDR2 from the germline V gene are SEHNR and FQNEAQ (reference sequence). Trimming removed 0 bases at V and 7 bases at J, with 9 bases between. The CDR3 totals 14 residues. CDR3 coding DNA: TGTGCCAGCAGCTTAGCGCCCGGTGGTGAAAAACTGTTTTTT. This codes for CASSLAPGGEKLFF.

The rearrangement links TRBV28 to TRBJ1-2, with TRBD1 matching over 10 bases. The length of the CDR3 is 15 residues. Germline-derived CDR1 and CDR2 are MDHEN and SYDVKM. Trimming cost V 1 base and J 6 bases; bases outside gene matches: 5. The CDR3 nucleotides are TGTGCCAGCAGTTTATACTCCGGGACAGGGGATGGCTACACCTTC. Encoded protein: CASSLYSGTGDGYTF.

The chain carries TRBV6-2 or TRBV6-3 and TRBJ1-5, with a possible D match to TRBD1 (5 bases). Per the germline V gene, CDR1 is MNHEY and CDR2 is SVGEGT. The V gene lost 6 bases and the J gene lost 3 bases, with 9 bases spanning the gap. The CDR3 has 13 residues. The CDR3 DNA reads TGTGCCAGCAGCCGACAGAACAATCAGCCCCAGCATTTT. Protein: CASSRQNNQPQHF.

V and J are TRBV6-1 and TRBJ2-3; tentative D call: TRBD2 (6 bases). V shed 1 base and J shed 0 bases, with 14 bases lying between them. This CDR3 region has 17 residues. Germline CDR1 is MNHNS and CDR2 is SASEGT. The CDR3 DNA reads TGTGCCAGCAGTGAAGTTGTAGGGGCGGGGAGCACAGATACGCAGTATTTT. Its translation: CASSEVVGAGSTDTQYF.

The CDR3 loop reads CASSLRLQGNSNQPQHF. The CDR3 region has the DNA TGTGCCAGCAGTTTGAGACTGCAGGGTAACAGCAATCAGCCCCAGCATTTT. V is TRBV28 and J is TRBJ1-5; D might be TRBD1 (5 bases). Germline CDR1 reads MDHEN; CDR2 reads SYDVKM. V was pared by 3 bases and J by 1 base, with 16 bases between. The CDR3 runs to 17 residues. Based on the CDR3 plus reference TRBV28 and TRBJ1-5, the full variable domain is DVKVTQSSRYLVKRTGEKVFLECVQDMDHENMFWYRQDPGLGLRLIYFSYDVKMKEKGDIPEGYSVSREKKERFSLILESASTNQTSMYLCASSLRLQGNSNQPQHFGDGTRLSIL.

The rearrangement uses TRBV5-1 and TRBJ2-1, with 12 nucleotides matching TRBD2. Losses at the gene ends were 1 base for V and 1 base for J; bases not matched to a gene: 3. Germline CDR1 reads SGHRS; CDR2 reads YFSETQ. The CDR3 extends over 17 amino acids. CDR3 nucleotides: TGCGCCAGCAGCTTGACTAGCGGGAGGACATCCTACAATGAGCAGTTCTTC. It translates to CASSLTSGRTSYNEQFF.

V is TRBV9 and J is TRBJ1-5; 11 bases agree with TRBD1. Per germline, CDR1 SGDLS and CDR2 YYNGEE. The length of the CDR3 is 16 residues. J was trimmed by 5 bases and V by 0 bases; bases with no gene match: 4. The CDR3 region has the DNA TGTGCCAGCAGCGTAGGGGGACAGGGGGGAGATCAGCCCCAGCATTTT. Residues: CASSVGGQGGDQPQHF.

The chain has TRBV14 and TRBJ1-2; D is possibly TRBD1 (6 bases). This CDR3 spans 14 amino acids. The ends were cut back, 4 bases at V and 1 base at J, with 10 bases in the middle. Germline values: CDR1 SGHDN, CDR2 FVKESK. The CDR3 is CASSLDRFNYGYTF. For the CDR3, the DNA is TGTGCCAGCAGCCTTGACAGGTTTAACTATGGCTACACCTTC.

This clone was recorded only once. This chain uses TRBV10-2 with TRBJ2-2; 9 bases line up with TRBD2. The CDR3 runs to 15 residues. V shed 7 bases, J shed 0 bases, and the junction held 3 bases outside the gene matches. Germline V gives CDR1 WSHSY, CDR2 SAAADI. CDR3 sequence: CASKTSGTNTGELFF. CDR3 DNA sequence: TGCGCCAGCAAGACTAGCGGAACGAACACCGGGGAGCTGTTTTTT.

The J gene is TRBJ2-1, the V gene TRBV7-2, with 10 bases identical to TRBD2. The trim removed 1 base at V and 9 bases at J, leaving 6 bases unmatched. Per germline, CDR1 SGHTA and CDR2 FQGNSA. This CDR3 is 15 amino acids long. The CDR3 is CASSLVRLAGVEQFF. The CDR3 DNA sequence: TGTGCCAGCAGCTTAGTTCGTCTAGCGGGAGTTGAGCAGTTCTTC.

This clone was picked up one time. The chain joins TRBV27 to TRBJ2-7, with D tentatively TRBD2 (6 bases). Per germline, CDR1 MNHEY and CDR2 SMNVEV (reference sequence). This CDR3 has 14 amino acids. Trimming pared 3 bases from V and 0 bases from J, leaving 9 bases between. CDR3: CASSFAGGSYEQYF. The DNA of the CDR3 is TGTGCCAGCAGTTTTGCCGGGGGCTCCTACGAGCAGTACTTC.

The V call is TRBV18, the J call TRBJ1-1; possible D gene TRBD1, 5 bases. This CDR3 is 14 amino acids long. In germline, CDR1 is KGHSH, CDR2 LQKENI. Deletions cut 4 bases from V and 5 bases from J, with 14 bases between. The CDR3 here is CASSRVGGYTEAFF. The CDR3 DNA follows: TGTGCCAGCTCACGAGTGGGGGGGTATACTGAAGCTTTCTTT.

The rearrangement links TRBV6-5 to TRBJ1-1; D is uncertain. This CDR3 region has 13 residues. V gave up 7 bases and J gave up 0 bases, with 9 bases separating them. CDR1 and CDR2 (germline): MNHEY, SVGAGI. CDR3 DNA: TGTGCCAGCACTCCTCACATGAACACTGAAGCTTTCTTT. Protein product: CASTPHMNTEAFF.